This passage covers 7 T cell receptor beta chains from one sample sequenced in a study of shared clonotypes between healthy human individuals. Using immunoSEQ multiplex PCR, the repertoire was profiled, and TCRdb retains in-frame clones only, with some absent. There are over 1.4 million clones in the sample; more than 95% occur only once, and more than 0.9% lies in the top ten. The sample taken for sequencing was naive CD4+ T cells sorted from blood. The subset: CD45RA+ positively selected. The receptors shown here come from a man aged 25-45 years in good health.

The V call is TRBV7-9, the J call TRBJ1-4; tentatively, D is TRBD1 (6 bases). Germline CDR1 and CDR2: SEHNR and FQNEAQ (reference sequence). The CDR3 length is 15 residues. Deletions cut 4 bases from V and 4 bases from J, with 13 bases between. CDR3 DNA: TGTGCCAGCAGCTCCAGACAGGAGAATAATGAAAAACTGTTTTTT. Protein sequence: CASSSRQENNEKLFF.

The rearrangement joins TRBV5-4 to TRBJ2-5, with D unclear. Germline assignment: CDR1 SGHNT and CDR2 YYREEE (reference sequence). V lost 3 bases and J lost 5, with 14 bases in between. The CDR3 length is 14 residues. In nucleotides, the CDR3 is TGTGCCAGCAGCTCCCCTCCAGAGCTGGAGACCCAGTACTTC. It translates to CASSSPPELETQYF.

The J gene is TRBJ2-7, the V gene TRBV6-6, with D perhaps matching TRBD2 (5 bases). With 5 bases removed from V and 2 bases from J, the gap between germline ends came to 16 bases. CDR3 size: 15 residues. Germline V CDR1 and CDR2: MNHNY, SVGAGI (reference sequence). The CDR3 spells CASSRFSDPTYEQYF. CDR3 coding DNA: TGTGCCAGCAGTCGATTTAGCGACCCAACCTACGAGCAGTACTTC.

The rearrangement uses TRBV11-2 and TRBJ1-1; a possible D gene is TRBD1 (6 bases). The CDR3 runs to 12 residues. In germline, CDR1 is SGHAT, CDR2 FQNNGV. The V end was cut by 2 bases, the J end by 8 bases, with 9 bases between. Here the CDR3 reads CASSLQGLEAFF. For the CDR3, the DNA is TGTGCCAGCAGCTTACAGGGGTTGGAAGCTTTCTTT.

The CDR3 nucleotides read TGTGCCACCGCGGGTAGCTCCTACAATGAGCAGTTCTTC. Translated, it gives CATAGSSYNEQFF. This rearrangement joins TRBV15 to TRBJ2-1; TRBD2 is a possible D gene (5 bases). The CDR3 is made up of 13 amino acids. Trimming left V 8 bases short and J 0 bases short, with 8 bases between. Germline V gives CDR1 LNHNV, CDR2 YYDKDF (reference sequence).

This chain links TRBV21-1 with TRBJ2-7; the table assigns TRBD1, which was not confirmed against the DNA. TRBV21-1 is a pseudogene. The CDR3 extends over 20 amino acids. The DNA for the CDR3 is TGTGCCAGCAGCAAAAGGGCGAATGGGACAGAAGAAGCTACGGCCTACGAGCAGTACTTC. It yields the protein CASSKRANGTEEATAYEQYF.

The chain joins TRBV4-2 to TRBJ2-1; the D is unclear. Trimming removed 4 bases from V and 4 bases from J, with 8 bases in between. Per germline, CDR1 LGHNA and CDR2 YNFKEQ. This CDR3 comprises 13 residues. The CDR3 region has the DNA TGTGCCAGCAGCCGCGGCCTTTACAATGAGCAGTTCTTC. It is translated as CASSRGLYNEQFF.